These 3 T cell receptor beta chains were all obtained from the same sample, sequenced in a study of blood T cell repertoires in COVID-19 (dated by TCRdb to 2020 to 2021). Libraries came from the immunoSEQ multiplex PCR assay. TCRdb carries this immuneACCESS record with in-frame sequences only. Its versions omit some clonotypes, under half of them owing to an unresolved V gene in the studies checked, with the rest unexplained. Here the sample has more than 150,000 clones; roughly 80% occur a single time. The ten largest clones capture 12% of the sample. The specimen sequenced was PBMCs or T cells enriched from blood (not recorded which). All receptors come from a man in his forties who had recovered from COVID-19.

The chain links TRBV5-4 to TRBJ2-7, with D perhaps TRBD1 (6 bases). The germline CDR1 and CDR2 sequences are SGHNT and YYREEE (reference sequence). This CDR3 is built from 14 residues. Trimming shortened V by 4 bases and J by 0 bases, and 11 bases separated the two germline ends. The CDR3 DNA is TGTGCCAGCAGCACGACAGGAACCTCCTACGAGCAGTACTTC. As protein: CASSTTGTSYEQYF.

The chain links TRBV27 to TRBJ2-5; possibly TRBD1 for D (5 bases). V lost 6 bases and J lost 7, with 12 bases in between. The germline V gene has CDR1 MNHEY and CDR2 SMNVEV (reference sequence). The CDR3 runs 12 residues. The CDR3 DNA follows: TGTGCCAGCAGCCCCCCAAGGGGGACCCAGTACTTC. Its translation: CASSPPRGTQYF.

The chain links TRBV24-1 to TRBJ1-2; 9 nucleotides agree with TRBD1. CDR1 is KGHDR, CDR2 SFDVKD, per germline. This CDR3 is 16 amino acids long. J lost 5 bases, V lost 7 bases, and 13 bases had no gene match. In DNA, the CDR3 is TGTGCCACCAGCGACCCCGGGACAGGGTCTACTTATGGCTACACCTTC. This translates into CATSDPGTGSTYGYTF.